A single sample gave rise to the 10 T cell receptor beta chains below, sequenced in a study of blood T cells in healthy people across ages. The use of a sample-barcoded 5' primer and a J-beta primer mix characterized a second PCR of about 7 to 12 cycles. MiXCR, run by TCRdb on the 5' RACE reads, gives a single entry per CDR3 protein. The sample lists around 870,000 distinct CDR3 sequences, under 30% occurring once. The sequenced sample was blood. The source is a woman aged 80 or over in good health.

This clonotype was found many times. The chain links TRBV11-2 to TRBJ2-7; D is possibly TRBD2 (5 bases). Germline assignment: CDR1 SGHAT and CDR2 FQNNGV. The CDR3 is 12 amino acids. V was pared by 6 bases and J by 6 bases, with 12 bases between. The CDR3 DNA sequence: TGTGCCAGCAGAGATCTGGGGAGCGAGCAGTACTTC. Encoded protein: CASRDLGSEQYF. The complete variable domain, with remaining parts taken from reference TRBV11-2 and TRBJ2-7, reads EAGVAQSPRYKIIEKRQSVAFWCNPISGHATLYWYQQILGQGPKLLIQFQNNGVVDDSQLPKDRFSAERLKGVDSTLKIQPAKLEDSAVYLCASRDLGSEQYFGPGTRLTVT.

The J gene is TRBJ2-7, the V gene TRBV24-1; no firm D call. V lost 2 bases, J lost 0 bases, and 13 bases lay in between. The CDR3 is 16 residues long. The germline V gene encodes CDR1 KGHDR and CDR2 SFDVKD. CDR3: CATSDSSTASSYEQYF. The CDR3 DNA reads TGTGCCACCAGTGATTCGTCCACAGCTAGCTCCTACGAGCAGTACTTC.

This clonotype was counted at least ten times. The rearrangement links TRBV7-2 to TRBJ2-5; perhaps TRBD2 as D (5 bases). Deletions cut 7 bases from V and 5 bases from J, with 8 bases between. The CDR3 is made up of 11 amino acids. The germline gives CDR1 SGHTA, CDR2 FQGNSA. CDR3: CASTPGETQYF. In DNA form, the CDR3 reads TGTGCCAGCACCCCGGGGGAGACCCAGTACTTC. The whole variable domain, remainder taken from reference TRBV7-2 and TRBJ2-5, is GAGVSQSPSNKVTEKGKDVELRCDPISGHTALYWYRQSLGQGLEFLIYFQGNSAPDKSGLPSDRFSAERTGGSVSTLTIQRTQQEDSAVYLCASTPGETQYFGPGTRLLVL.

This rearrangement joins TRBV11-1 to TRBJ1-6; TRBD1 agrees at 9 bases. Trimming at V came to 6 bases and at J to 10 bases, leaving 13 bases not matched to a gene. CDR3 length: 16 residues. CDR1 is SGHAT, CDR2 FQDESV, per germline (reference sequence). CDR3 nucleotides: TGTGCCAGCAGTTCCAGGGGACAGGGAAATCGGTCACCCCTCCACTTT. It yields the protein CASSSRGQGNRSPLHF.

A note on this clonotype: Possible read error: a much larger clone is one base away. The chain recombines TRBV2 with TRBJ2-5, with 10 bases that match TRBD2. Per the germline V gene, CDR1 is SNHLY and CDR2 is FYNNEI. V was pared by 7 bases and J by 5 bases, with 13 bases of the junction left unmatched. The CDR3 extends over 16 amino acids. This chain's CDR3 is CASTEGLAGVWETQYF. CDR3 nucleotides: TGTGCCAGCACCGAGGGGCTAGCGGGGGTTTGGGAGACCCAGTACTTC.

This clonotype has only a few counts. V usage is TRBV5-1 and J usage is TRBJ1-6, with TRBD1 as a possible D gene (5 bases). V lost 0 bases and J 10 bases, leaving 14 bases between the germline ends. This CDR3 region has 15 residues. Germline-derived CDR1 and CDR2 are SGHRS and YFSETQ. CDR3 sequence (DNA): TGCGCCAGCAGCTTGGCCCAGGGTGTAGGGTCACCCCTCCACTTT. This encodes CASSLAQGVGSPLHF.

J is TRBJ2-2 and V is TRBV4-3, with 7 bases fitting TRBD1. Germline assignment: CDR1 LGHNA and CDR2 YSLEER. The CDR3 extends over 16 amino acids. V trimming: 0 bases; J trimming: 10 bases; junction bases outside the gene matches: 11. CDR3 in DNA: TGCGCCAGCAGCCAAGACATGAGGGGGCAGAAAGTGGAGCTGTTTTTT. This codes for CASSQDMRGQKVELFF.

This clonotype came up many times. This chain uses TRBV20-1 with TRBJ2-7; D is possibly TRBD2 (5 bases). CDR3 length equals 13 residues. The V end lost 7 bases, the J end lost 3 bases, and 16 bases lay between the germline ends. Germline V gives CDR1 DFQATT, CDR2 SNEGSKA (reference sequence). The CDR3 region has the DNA TGCAGTGTCTCATCCCCGGGAAACTACGAGCAGTACTTC. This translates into CSVSSPGNYEQYF.

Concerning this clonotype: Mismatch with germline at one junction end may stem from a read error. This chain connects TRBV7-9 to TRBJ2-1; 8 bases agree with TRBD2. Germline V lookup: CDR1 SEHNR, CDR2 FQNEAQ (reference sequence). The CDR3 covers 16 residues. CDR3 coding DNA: TGTGCCAACAGCTCCGTGCCGGGACTAGACCCTGCCGAGCAGTTCTTC. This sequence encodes CANSSVPGLDPAEQFF.

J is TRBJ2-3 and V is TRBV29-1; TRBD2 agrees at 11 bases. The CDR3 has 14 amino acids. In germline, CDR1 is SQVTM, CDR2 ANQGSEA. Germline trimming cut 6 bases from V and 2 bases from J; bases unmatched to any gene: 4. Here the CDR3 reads CSVASGGLTDTQYF. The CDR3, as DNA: TGCAGCGTCGCTAGCGGGGGGCTCACAGATACGCAGTATTTT.